Listed below are T cell receptor beta chains from one sample, sequenced in a study of blood T cells in healthy people across ages. Via MiXCR, TCRdb re-called the 5' RACE reads, giving one row per CDR3 protein. The top ten hold less than 2.5% of the sample, which has 1.5 million to 2 million distinct CDR3 sequences, roughly 49% seen once. Sequencing was carried out using blood. These receptors all stem from a woman aged 40 to 55 in good health. CDR3s include the opening cysteine and the closing phenylalanine or tryptophan. A D gene is named only where the DNA matches it firmly. Size is stated for part of the rows, as once, few or many counts, or as a class when the clone is expanded.

V	size	D	J	CDR3	DNA
TRBV28	once	.	TRBJ2-1	CASSQSIRAPEEYTHNEQFF	TGTGCCAGCAGTCAATCAATCCGGGCCCCTGAAGAATACACACACAATGAGCAGTTCTTC
TRBV5-1	.	.	TRBJ2-7	CASSLGDTRDEQYF	TGCGCCAGCAGCTTGGGTGACACCCGCGACGAGCAGTACTTC
TRBV7-2	.	TRBD1	TRBJ1-6	CASSGPGQGSSLLHF	TGTGCCAGCAGCGGACCGGGACAGGGAAGTTCACTCCTCCACTTT
TRBV28	.	.	TRBJ2-1	CASSLSADERANEQFF	TGTGCCAGCAGTTTATCGGCGGATGAGCGGGCCAATGAGCAGTTCTTC
TRBV15	few	.	TRBJ2-1	CATGSHNYNEQFF	TGTGCCACCGGGTCTCATAACTACAATGAGCAGTTCTTC
TRBV4-1	.	.	TRBJ2-7	CASSQDPNSYEQYF	TGCGCCAGCAGCCAAGACCCAAACTCCTACGAGCAGTACTTC
TRBV4-3	.	TRBD2	TRBJ2-1	CASSRKAGRASGGSEQFF	TGCGCCAGCAGCCGCAAAGCTGGACGGGCTAGCGGAGGGAGTGAGCAGTTCTTC
TRBV7-2	.	.	TRBJ1-1	CASSFSSGVAFF	TGTGCCAGCAGCTTCAGTTCTGGGGTAGCTTTCTTT
TRBV7-2	many	.	TRBJ2-5	CASAFAGKETQYF	TGTGCCAGCGCCTTCGCGGGCAAAGAGACCCAGTACTTC
TRBV5-5	once	.	TRBJ2-3	CASSFSAWGHVGVDTQYF	TGTGCCAGCAGCTTTAGTGCGTGGGGCCACGTCGGGGTGGATACGCAGTATTTT
TRBV2	.	TRBD1	TRBJ2-5	CASVLGTGGFSPQYF	TGTGCCAGCGTGCTCGGGACAGGGGGCTTTAGTCCCCAGTACTTC
TRBV7-2	.	.	TRBJ2-1	CASSLQRGSDEQFF	TGTGCCAGCAGCTTGCAACGGGGGAGTGATGAGCAGTTCTTC
TRBV5-1	.	TRBD1	TRBJ2-3	CASSVDGTGFNTQYF	TGCGCCAGCAGCGTCGACGGGACAGGGTTTAATACGCAGTATTTT
TRBV6-2/TRBV6-3	once	TRBD1	TRBJ2-1	CASSTSGTGHGEQFF	TGTGCCAGCAGCACTTCCGGGACAGGGCATGGAGAGCAGTTCTTC
TRBV28	.	.	TRBJ2-1	CASSFQHNEQFF	TGTGCCAGCAGTTTCCAGCACAATGAGCAGTTCTTC
TRBV4-3	.	.	TRBJ2-5	CASSQKDVAGDPQETQYF	TGCGCCAGCAGCCAGAAGGATGTAGCAGGGGACCCTCAAGAGACCCAGTACTTC
TRBV12-3/TRBV12-4	few	.	TRBJ1-4	CASSFLSEKLFF	TGTGCCAGCAGTTTCCTGAGTGAAAAACTGTTTTTT
TRBV7-9	.	.	TRBJ1-2	CASKAAGENYGYTF	TGTGCCAGCAAGGCCGCAGGGGAGAACTATGGCTACACCTTC
TRBV6-2/TRBV6-3	.	.	TRBJ1-1	CASSYSTRGRSVNTEAFF	TGTGCCAGCAGTTACTCGACTCGGGGTAGGTCGGTGAACACTGAAGCTTTCTTT
TRBV15	.	.	TRBJ2-3	CATSRDGGFGGTDTQYF	TGTGCCACCAGCAGAGATGGTGGGTTCGGAGGCACAGATACGCAGTATTTT
TRBV7-8	once	.	TRBJ2-1	CASSLVGIGERFF	TGTGCCAGCAGCTTAGTGGGCATTGGTGAGCGGTTCTTC
TRBV5-1	few	TRBD2	TRBJ2-5	CASSLPGGTQETQYF	TGCGCCAGCAGCTTGCCCGGGGGGACTCAAGAGACCCAGTACTTC
TRBV19	.	.	TRBJ1-4	CAQRVTNEKLFF	TGTGCCCAGAGGGTGACTAATGAAAAACTGTTTTTT
TRBV6-2/TRBV6-3	.	.	TRBJ2-5	CASSRAPREETQYF	TGTGCCAGCAGCCGGGCCCCGAGAGAAGAGACCCAGTACTTC
TRBV7-9	few	.	TRBJ2-1	CASSLGNWQGLSNEQFF	TGTGCCAGCAGCTTAGGTAACTGGCAGGGGTTGTCCAATGAGCAGTTCTTC
TRBV13	.	.	TRBJ2-1	CASSSDWVSNNEQFF	TGTGCCAGCAGCTCCGATTGGGTATCTAACAATGAGCAGTTCTTC
TRBV5-1	few	.	TRBJ2-7	CASRASGWGISYEQYF	TGCGCCAGCAGGGCTTCAGGGTGGGGAATTAGCTACGAGCAGTACTTC
TRBV20-1	.	TRBD1	TRBJ1-2	CSASPNDRDRAKGYTF	TGCAGTGCTAGCCCAAACGACCGGGACAGGGCAAAAGGCTACACCTTC
TRBV24-1	.	.	TRBJ2-5	CATSRDKETQYF	TGTGCCACCAGTCGCGACAAAGAGACCCAGTACTTC
TRBV6-5	few	TRBD2	TRBJ2-1	CASRGTSGGYSYNEQFF	TGTGCCAGCAGAGGGACTAGCGGGGGCTATTCCTACAATGAGCAGTTCTTC
TRBV9	.	TRBD2	TRBJ2-3	CASSEEGLADTDTQYF	TGTGCCAGTTCCGAAGAGGGACTAGCGGACACAGATACGCAGTATTTT
TRBV20-1	.	TRBD1	TRBJ2-7	CSANQGANEQYF	TGCAGTGCTAATCAGGGGGCAAACGAGCAGTACTTC
TRBV29-1	.	TRBD1	TRBJ2-7	CSVEFRGTGGFSYEQYF	TGCAGCGTTGAATTTCGCGGGACAGGGGGCTTCTCCTACGAGCAGTACTTC
TRBV27	.	.	TRBJ2-6	CASAYQGGSGANVLTF	TGTGCCAGCGCCTATCAGGGGGGCTCTGGGGCCAACGTCCTGACTTTC
TRBV6-2/TRBV6-3	once	.	TRBJ2-1	CASSYGDGGASYNEQFF	TGTGCCAGCAGTTACGGTGACGGGGGCGCCTCCTACAATGAGCAGTTCTTC
TRBV7-2	few	.	TRBJ1-2	CASSLTASGGYTF	TGTGCCAGCAGCTTAACCGCCTCGGGAGGCTACACCTTC
TRBV24-1	.	.	TRBJ2-3	CATSDDPGARTDTQYF	TGTGCCACCAGTGATGATCCAGGAGCCCGCACAGATACGCAGTATTTT
TRBV12-3/TRBV12-4	.	.	TRBJ2-7	CASSLLGEGDYEQYF	TGTGCCAGCAGTTTATTGGGGGAAGGGGACTACGAGCAGTACTTC
TRBV28	.	TRBD1	TRBJ2-7	CASSPPYRGSYEQYF	TGTGCCAGCAGTCCCCCCTACAGGGGATCGTACGAGCAGTACTTC
TRBV6-5	.	TRBD2	TRBJ2-3	CADDGGSTDTQYF	TGTGCCGACGACGGGGGGAGCACAGATACGCAGTATTTT
TRBV6-5	few	TRBD2	TRBJ2-1	CASSYSRVQLAASDEQFF	TGTGCCAGCAGTTACTCGAGGGTCCAGCTAGCGGCTAGTGATGAGCAGTTCTTC
TRBV7-2	.	.	TRBJ2-1	CASSPTENSYNEQFF	TGTGCCAGCAGTCCGACAGAGAACTCCTACAATGAGCAGTTCTTC
TRBV20-1	few	TRBD1	TRBJ1-5	CSARDSLSNQPQHF	TGCAGTGCTCGGGACAGCCTTAGCAATCAGCCCCAGCATTTT